The source of this T cell receptor beta chain is a study of shared clonotypes between healthy human individuals. Study-wide context: A couple of women and three men aged 18 to 49 made up the donors.

This clone has only one observation. V was cut by 3 bases and J by 6 bases, with 14 bases left in between. From germline, CDR1 is SEHNR and CDR2 FQNEAQ (reference sequence). The CDR3 sequence is 15 residues long. Assay: immunoSEQ multiplex PCR; the TCRdb copy retains only in-frame clones and omits some. The sample records 1,500,000 or so clones, approximately 97% being singletons. Sequencing used naive CD4+ T cells sorted from blood. Subset noted: CD45RA+ positively selected. The sequence derives from a man aged 25 to 45 in good health. V gene TRBV7-9 combines with J gene TRBJ2-2; D perhaps matches TRBD1 (6 bases). CDR3 in DNA: TGTGCCAGCAGCTTTCTAACAGGGAGCTCCGGGGAGCTGTTTTTT. It specifies CASSFLTGSSGELFF.